These 26 T cell receptor beta chains were sequenced from one sample in a study of cytomegalovirus exposure and HLA in healthy donors. Primers: 60 Vbeta forward and 13 Jbeta reverse. Data came from immunoSEQ multiplex PCR; TCRdb stores just in-frame clones and leaves some out. This sample contains approximately 110,000 clones. Material: PBMCs. These receptors were obtained from a man aged 40-55 years in good health and CMV-seronegative.

Note on this clone: At one of its ends the junction is not consistent with the germline gene, which may arise from a read error. V gene TRBV6-5 combines with J gene TRBJ1-2; 8 bases agree with TRBD1. The CDR3 extends over 14 amino acids. Per the germline V gene, CDR1 is MNHEY and CDR2 is SVGAGI. The CDR3 sequence: CAGSRTGFSYGYTF. The CDR3 DNA reads TGTGCCGGCAGCCGGACAGGGTTCAGCTATGGCTACACCTTC.

The chain recombines TRBV27 with TRBJ1-5; a possible D gene is TRBD1 (5 bases). Germline CDR1 and CDR2: MNHEY and SMNVEV (reference sequence). The CDR3 loop spans 15 amino acids. Trimming shortened V by 1 base and J by 5 bases, and 12 bases separated the two germline ends. CDR3 sequence reads: CASSLLGGGDQPQHF. CDR3 in DNA: TGTGCCAGCAGTTTATTGGGGGGAGGGGATCAGCCCCAGCATTTT.

V and J are TRBV6-5 and TRBJ1-5; TRBD1 agrees at 7 bases. Per germline, CDR1 MNHEY and CDR2 SVGAGI. This CDR3 spans 15 amino acids. V lost 4 bases, J lost 0 bases, and 3 bases stayed unmatched. CDR3 protein: CASSSGQVSNQPQHF. The CDR3 nucleotides read TGTGCCAGCAGTTCAGGACAGGTTAGCAATCAGCCCCAGCATTTT.

The chain combines TRBV7-9 with TRBJ2-7; no firm D call. The germline CDR1 and CDR2 sequences are SEHNR and FQNEAQ (reference sequence). V was shortened by 3 bases and J by 2 bases, with 5 bases between the two germline ends. The CDR3 has 12 residues. The chain's CDR3 is CASSFQAYEQYF. The CDR3 DNA is TGTGCCAGCAGCTTCCAGGCCTACGAGCAGTACTTC.

This sequence joins TRBV5-1 and TRBJ1-2; D possibly corresponds to TRBD1 (5 bases). Between the trimmed V and J ends, which lost 0 bases and 1 base, there was a span of 13 bases. Germline CDR1 SGHRS, CDR2 YFSETQ. This CDR3 region has 16 residues. CDR3: CASSLVRDNHNYGYTF. The CDR3, as DNA: TGCGCCAGCAGCTTGGTCAGGGATAACCATAACTATGGCTACACCTTC.

V gene TRBV5-4 combines with J gene TRBJ2-3, with 7 bases identical to TRBD2. This CDR3 region has 16 residues. J lost 2 bases, V lost 0 bases, and 6 bases had no gene match. Germline V gene sequence: CDR1 SGHNT, CDR2 YYREEE (reference sequence). The CDR3 loop reads CASSLAPAGFTDTQYF. The CDR3 region has the DNA TGTGCCAGCAGCTTGGCACCAGCGGGATTCACAGATACGCAGTATTTT. Variable domain in full (rest from reference TRBV5-4 and TRBJ2-3): ETGVTQSPTHLIKTRGQQVTLRCSSQSGHNTVSWYQQALGQGPQFIFQYYREEENGRGNFPPRFSGLQFPNYSSELNVNALELDDSALYLCASSLAPAGFTDTQYFGPGTRLTVL.

This chain uses TRBV4-2 with TRBJ2-5, with 9 bases matching TRBD1. V trimming: 0 bases; J trimming: 6 bases; junction bases outside the gene matches: 11. CDR3 length: 17 residues. Per the germline V gene, CDR1 is LGHNA and CDR2 is YNFKEQ. The CDR3 spells CASSQEASGQGMKTQYF. CDR3 nucleotide sequence: TGTGCCAGCAGCCAAGAGGCGTCGGGACAGGGTATGAAGACCCAGTACTTC.

The chain carries TRBV7-9 and TRBJ2-7; TRBD2 aligns across 7 bases. Losses at the gene ends were 6 bases for V and 2 bases for J; bases not matched to a gene: 13. CDR1 SEHNR and CDR2 FQNEAQ come from the germline V gene (reference sequence). The CDR3 consists of 16 residues. CDR3 in amino acids: CASSSTLERGAYEQYF. CDR3 nucleotide sequence: TGTGCCAGCAGTTCGACCCTAGAACGGGGGGCCTACGAGCAGTACTTC.

The gene calls are TRBV7-2 and TRBJ2-7; perhaps TRBD2 as D (6 bases). The V end was cut by 1 base, the J end by 7 bases, with 14 bases between. The CDR3 has 14 residues. Germline loops: CDR1 SGHTA, CDR2 FQGNSA. CDR3 sequence (DNA): TGTGCCAGCAGCTTAGGCGCCACCCGGGGGGAGCAGTACTTC. Residues: CASSLGATRGEQYF.

V and J are TRBV5-1 and TRBJ2-5, with a possible D match to TRBD2 (5 bases). V was cut by 0 bases and J by 6 bases, with 12 bases left in between. CDR1 is SGHRS, CDR2 YFSETQ, per germline. The CDR3 is 14 residues long. The CDR3, as DNA: TGCGCCAGCAGCTTGGGTGCTAGCCAGCAGACCCAGTACTTC. Residues: CASSLGASQQTQYF.

The chain joins TRBV5-6 to TRBJ1-1; 11 bases agree with TRBD1. CDR1 SGHDT and CDR2 YYEEEE come from the germline V gene. J lost 11 bases, V lost 3 bases, and 6 bases had no gene match. The CDR3 contains 13 residues. CDR3: CASSSRDRGSAFF. CDR3 sequence (DNA): TGTGCCAGCAGCTCGCGGGACAGGGGGAGTGCTTTCTTT.

The chain recombines TRBV30 with TRBJ2-5, with TRBD2 matching 8 bases. Germline CDR1 is GTSNPN and CDR2 is SVGIG (reference sequence). CDR3 length: 16 residues. Trimming took 1 base from V and 1 from J; bases not matched to a gene: 8. The CDR3: CAWSEGTSRGQETQYF. The CDR3 nucleotides are TGTGCCTGGAGTGAGGGGACTAGTCGGGGCCAAGAGACCCAGTACTTC.

The chain is built from TRBV30 and TRBJ1-3; D may be TRBD1 (5 bases). The V gene lost 7 bases and the J gene lost 3 bases, with 19 bases spanning the gap. Germline V gives CDR1 GTSNPN, CDR2 SVGIG (reference sequence). This CDR3 is 15 amino acids long. The DNA for the CDR3 is TGTGCCTCAAAGGGGACTGTCTTCGGTGGAAACACCATATATTTT. Translated, it gives CASKGTVFGGNTIYF.

The chain links TRBV28 to TRBJ1-5; TRBD1 might be the D (6 bases). CDR3 length: 17 amino acids. Trimming removed 8 bases from V and 0 bases from J, with 20 bases in between. Germline-derived CDR1 and CDR2 are MDHEN and SYDVKM. The CDR3 bases are TGTGCCAGCTCCACTCCCGGGACACCGTATAGCAATCAGCCCCAGCATTTT. Its translation is CASSTPGTPYSNQPQHF.

The chain is built from TRBV6-5 and TRBJ2-3; 9 nucleotides agree with TRBD2. Per germline, CDR1 MNHEY and CDR2 SVGAGI. J lost 6 bases, V lost 0 bases, and 4 bases had no gene match. The CDR3 has 15 amino acids. The DNA of the CDR3 is TGTGCCAGCAGTTACTCGAAGCTAGCGGGGGATACGCAGTATTTT. This sequence encodes CASSYSKLAGDTQYF.

The genes are TRBV30 and TRBJ1-5; D is ambiguous. The germline V gene has CDR1 GTSNPN and CDR2 SVGIG (reference sequence). V was pared by 0 bases and J by 3 bases, with 9 bases between. The CDR3 length is 14 residues. CDR3 DNA sequence: TGTGCCTGGAGTGTGCAACAGTTCAATCAGCCCCAGCATTTT. As protein: CAWSVQQFNQPQHF.

This chain connects TRBV9 to TRBJ2-7; TRBD2 aligns across 7 bases. The CDR3 has 16 amino acids. The germline CDR1 and CDR2 sequences are SGDLS and YYNGEE. Trimming took 4 bases from V and 4 from J; bases not matched to a gene: 14. The CDR3 region has the DNA TGTGCCAGCAGCTTAACGGCCGGGACTACGAAGTACGAGCAGTACTTC. This encodes CASSLTAGTTKYEQYF.

The rearrangement joins TRBV11-3 to TRBJ1-5, with D possibly being TRBD1 (5 bases). V lost 0 bases and J 6 bases, leaving 12 bases between the germline ends. This CDR3 has 15 amino acids. Germline V CDR1 and CDR2: SGHNT, YENEEA. CDR3 protein: CASSLESGNGQPQHF. The CDR3 nucleotides are TGTGCCAGCAGCTTAGAATCAGGGAACGGTCAGCCCCAGCATTTT.

This chain connects TRBV6-5 to TRBJ2-3; D is possibly TRBD1 (5 bases). CDR1 and CDR2 from the germline V gene are MNHEY and SVGAGI. Trimming stripped 0 bases from V and 1 base from J, with 11 bases between. The CDR3 totals 16 residues. The CDR3 reads CASSYSKGAGTDTQYF. The CDR3 bases are TGTGCCAGCAGTTACTCGAAAGGGGCTGGCACAGATACGCAGTATTTT.

Written as DNA, the CDR3 is TGCGCCAGCAGCTTGGGACAGATCACAGATACGCAGTATTTT. It codes for CASSLGQITDTQYF. This chain uses TRBV5-1 with TRBJ2-3; tentatively, D is TRBD1 (5 bases). This CDR3 has 14 residues. V lost 0 bases to trimming and J lost 2 bases, with 7 bases between them. Germline lookup yields CDR1 SGHRS and CDR2 YFSETQ.

The V gene is TRBV7-9, the J gene TRBJ1-1, with no clear D. The CDR3 length is 14 residues. The V and J ends lost 2 bases and 0 bases respectively, with 7 bases between them. The germline V gene encodes CDR1 SEHNR and CDR2 FQNEAQ (reference sequence). The CDR3 sequence is CASSLQYMNTEAFF. The CDR3 bases are TGTGCCAGCAGCTTACAGTACATGAACACTGAAGCTTTCTTT.

V and J are TRBV28 and TRBJ2-7; maybe TRBD1 (5 bases). V was trimmed by 4 bases and J by 7 bases, leaving 17 bases between them. Germline V lookup: CDR1 MDHEN, CDR2 SYDVKM. This CDR3 has 14 residues. The CDR3 is CASSSSSTVREQYF. CDR3 in DNA: TGTGCCAGCAGTTCCTCATCGACAGTTCGGGAGCAGTACTTC.

The rearrangement joins TRBV2 to TRBJ2-5; 15 bases fit TRBD2. Germline CDR1 and CDR2: SNHLY and FYNNEI. The CDR3 loop spans 13 amino acids. The junction had 4 bases not matched to a gene; V was cut back by 6 bases and J by 11 bases. The CDR3 DNA follows: TGTGCCAGCAGGGGGACTAGCGGGAGGCTGCAGTACTTC. It codes for CASRGTSGRLQYF.

The CDR3 protein is CASSPTSGGADTQYF. As DNA, the CDR3 is TGTGCCAGCAGCCCAACTAGCGGGGGGGCAGATACGCAGTATTTT. V usage is TRBV5-4 and J usage is TRBJ2-3; 13 nucleotides agree with TRBD2. Germline loops: CDR1 SGHNT, CDR2 YYREEE (reference sequence). The V segment lost 4 bases and the J segment 4 bases; nucleotides outside the gene matches: 3. This CDR3 spans 15 amino acids.

The chain employs TRBV10-3 and TRBJ1-3, with D unclear. V gave up 2 bases and J gave up 0 bases, with 11 bases separating them. The CDR3 contains 16 residues. Germline CDR1 reads ENHRY; CDR2 reads SYGVKD. The CDR3 loop reads CAISEPPTGSGNTIYF. DNA for the CDR3: TGTGCCATCAGTGAGCCCCCGACGGGCTCTGGAAACACCATATATTTT.

The rearrangement links TRBV5-4 to TRBJ2-7, with 9 bases aligning to TRBD1. The CDR3 covers 14 residues. Unmatched junction bases numbered 7, after V lost 7 bases and J lost 2 bases. The germline gives CDR1 SGHNT, CDR2 YYREEE (reference sequence). The CDR3 DNA reads TGTGCCAGCCGCCGGGACAGGGCCACCTACGAGCAGTACTTC. It yields the protein CASRRDRATYEQYF.